Below, 32 T cell receptor beta chains from the same sample are listed, as sequenced in a study of cytomegalovirus exposure and HLA in healthy donors. Primers for the PCR totalled 60 Vbeta and 13 Jbeta. Data came from immunoSEQ multiplex PCR; TCRdb stores just in-frame clones and leaves some out. Seen here are around 150,000 clones, about 78% observed once, and the top ten hold 1.4%. The sample comprised PBMCs. The origin of the receptors is a male donor in good health and CMV-seronegative.

The chain has TRBV27 and TRBJ1-4; D is perhaps TRBD1 (5 bases). CDR1 is MNHEY and CDR2 is SMNVEV in the germline V gene (reference sequence). The CDR3 runs 14 residues. Trimming pared 5 bases from V and 8 bases from J, leaving 15 bases between. As DNA, the CDR3 is TGTGCCAGCAGTCCTCGACAGTTTGGCGAAAAACTGTTTTTT. This codes for CASSPRQFGEKLFF.

CDR3 region: CASSLPGGNEQFF. DNA of the CDR3: TGTGCCAGCAGTTTACCAGGGGGAAATGAGCAGTTCTTC. The J gene is TRBJ2-1, the V gene TRBV27; 7 nucleotides align to TRBD1. With 2 bases clipped from V and 7 bases from J, the junction kept 2 bases outside the gene matches. The CDR3 loop spans 13 amino acids. CDR1 is MNHEY and CDR2 is SMNVEV in the germline V gene (reference sequence).

The CDR3 nucleotides read TGTGCCAGCAGTGGCAGGGGGCTGGGAACTGAAGCTTTCTTT. Its protein product is CASSGRGLGTEAFF. The V and J genes are TRBV2 and TRBJ1-1; 8 nucleotides line up with TRBD1. The V gene end was trimmed by 4 bases and the J gene end by 5 bases; junction bases not matched to a gene: 6. The CDR3 covers 14 residues. Germline V CDR1 and CDR2: SNHLY, FYNNEI.

This clone appeared a single time. The J gene is TRBJ2-5, the V gene TRBV9, with 7 bases fitting TRBD1. This CDR3 region has 17 residues. Germline V CDR1 and CDR2: SGDLS, YYNGEE. With V trimmed by 0 bases and J by 1 base, 9 bases remained unmatched. The CDR3 sequence is CASSVGPGTAIQETQYF. Written as DNA, the CDR3 is TGTGCCAGCAGCGTAGGTCCCGGGACAGCGATCCAAGAGACCCAGTACTTC. The entire variable domain, with the rest obtained from reference TRBV9 and TRBJ2-5, is as follows: DSGVTQTPKHLITATGQRVTLRCSPRSGDLSVYWYQQSLDQGLQFLIQYYNGEERAKGNILERFSAQQFPDLHSELNLSSLELGDSALYFCASSVGPGTAIQETQYFGPGTRLLVL.

This chain links TRBV19 with TRBJ2-3; 7 bases are shared with TRBD2. CDR1 is LNHDA and CDR2 is SQIVND in the germline V gene (reference sequence). The CDR3 sequence is 15 residues long. After removal of 4 bases from V and 2 bases from J, the junction contained 6 bases not matched to a gene. DNA for the CDR3: TGTGCCAGTAGTACCCTAAGCGGGAACACAGATACGCAGTATTTT. It encodes CASSTLSGNTDTQYF.

This chain joins TRBV6-1 and TRBJ2-3, with 10 bases aligning to TRBD1. There are 15 residues in the CDR3. The J segment lost 4 bases and the V segment lost 7 bases, leaving 8 bases of the junction unmatched. The V gene's germline CDR1 is MNHNS and CDR2 SASEGT. CDR3 in DNA: TGTGCCAGCATTCCGACAGGGGGCTTATCAGATACGCAGTATTTT. Protein sequence: CASIPTGGLSDTQYF.

The chain carries TRBV1 and TRBJ2-3; the listed D gene, TRBD2, was not tested against the DNA. TRBV1 is given as a pseudogene. The length of the CDR3 is 17 residues. CDR3 in DNA: TGCACCAGCAGCCAAAAAACCGGGACTAGCGGGGCGGATACGCAGTATTTT. As protein: CTSSQKTGTSGADTQYF.

The chain recombines TRBV2 with TRBJ2-3, with TRBD2 matching 8 bases. Losses at the gene ends were 0 bases for V and 3 bases for J; bases not matched to a gene: 8. Germline V gene sequence: CDR1 SNHLY, CDR2 FYNNEI. The CDR3 covers 17 residues. The CDR3: CASSEALLRGATDTQYF. The CDR3 nucleotides are TGTGCCAGCAGTGAAGCGCTTCTGCGGGGGGCAACAGATACGCAGTATTTT.

The J gene is TRBJ1-2, the V gene TRBV5-6; 11 bases fit TRBD1. CDR1 is SGHDT, CDR2 YYEEEE, per germline. The CDR3 is 14 residues long. V lost 4 bases and J lost 7; bases outside the gene matches: 6. CDR3 nucleotides: TGTGCCAGCAGCCAGGACAGGGGGCTTGGTGGCTACACCTTC. This encodes CASSQDRGLGGYTF.

The chain carries TRBV28 and TRBJ2-2, with D maybe TRBD1 (7 bases). Trimming left V 6 bases short and J 3 bases short, with 14 bases between. The CDR3 totals 15 residues. The germline V gene encodes CDR1 MDHEN and CDR2 SYDVKM. The CDR3 nucleotides read TGTGCCAGCAGCACAGGGGAGGTGGACACCGGGGAGCTGTTTTTT. This encodes CASSTGEVDTGELFF.

Turning to this clone: Other DNA sequences from this sample encode an identical CDR3 as well. This CDR3 is CASSRLAGGEQYF. DNA for the CDR3: TGTGCCAGCAGCCGACTAGCGGGAGGAGAGCAGTACTTC. The rearrangement uses TRBV6-5 and TRBJ2-7; 13 positions match TRBD2. Germline V gene sequence: CDR1 MNHEY, CDR2 SVGAGI. V was clipped by 6 bases and J by 7 bases; unmatched bases: 3. CDR3 length equals 13 residues.

The table lists this clone with a count of one. The chain employs TRBV6-1 and TRBJ2-2, with D perhaps matching TRBD1 (5 bases). Germline loops: CDR1 MNHNS, CDR2 SASEGT. The CDR3 contains 16 residues. V was pared by 2 bases and J by 1 base, with 11 bases between. CDR3 in amino acids: CASSESWTRNTGELFF. CDR3 DNA sequence: TGTGCCAGCAGTGAATCTTGGACAAGGAACACCGGGGAGCTGTTTTTT.

The CDR3 coding sequence is TGTGCCAGCATCCTCAGGGGTAGTAGCAATCAGCCCCAGCATTTT. Translation: CASILRGSSNQPQHF. J is TRBJ1-5 and V is TRBV6-1; TRBD1 might be the D (6 bases). The CDR3 has 15 residues. Trimming stripped 7 bases from V and 0 bases from J, with 13 bases between. CDR1 is MNHNS, CDR2 SASEGT, per germline.

The rearrangement joins TRBV5-6 to TRBJ2-5; TRBD2 is a possible D gene (5 bases). CDR1 SGHDT and CDR2 YYEEEE come from the germline V gene. Trimming left V 0 bases short and J 1 base short, with 16 bases between. The CDR3 spans 17 residues. The CDR3 is CASSLVGWLAGQETQYF. The CDR3 nucleotides read TGTGCCAGCAGCTTGGTTGGTTGGCTAGCTGGCCAAGAGACCCAGTACTTC. The whole variable domain, filled in from reference TRBV5-6 and TRBJ2-5, reads DAGVTQSPTHLIKTRGQQVTLRCSPKSGHDTVSWYQQALGQGPQFIFQYYEEEERQRGNFPDRFSGHQFPNYSSELNVNALLLGDSALYLCASSLVGWLAGQETQYFGPGTRLLVL.

This chain connects TRBV6-4 to TRBJ2-5; 12 bases fit TRBD2. The DNA end lines up better with TRBJ2-7; the J call may be wrong. The germline V gene encodes CDR1 MRHNA and CDR2 SNTAGT. This CDR3 spans 14 amino acids. The CDR3 DNA is TGTGCCAGTACTGGACTAGCGGGATCCTACGAGCAGTACTTC. Protein sequence: CASTGLAGSYEQYF.

In its sample, this clone was seen a few times. The V and J genes are TRBV6-5 and TRBJ1-6; a possible D gene is TRBD1 (5 bases). CDR3 length equals 14 residues. CDR1 is MNHEY, CDR2 SVGAGI, per germline. The V end was cut by 4 bases, the J end by 10 bases, with 14 bases between. CDR3 sequence reads: CASSSPGLWSPLHF. CDR3 DNA: TGTGCCAGCAGTTCCCCGGGACTCTGGTCACCCCTCCACTTT.

This clone appeared a few times. This sequence joins TRBV29-1 and TRBJ2-3; 9 positions match TRBD1. Germline V gene data show CDR1 as SQVTM and CDR2 as ANQGSEA. V was pared by 4 bases and J by 1 base, with 3 bases of the junction left unmatched. The CDR3 sequence is 14 residues long. CDR3 protein: CSVGRTGGTDTQYF. In DNA form, the CDR3 reads TGCAGCGTTGGAAGGACAGGGGGCACAGATACGCAGTATTTT.

The genes are TRBV9 and TRBJ2-3, with no clear D. V was pared by 0 bases and J by 4 bases, with 9 bases between. This CDR3 region has 14 residues. The germline V gene encodes CDR1 SGDLS and CDR2 YYNGEE. CDR3 loop: CASSVVVVPDTQYF. CDR3 sequence (DNA): TGTGCCAGCAGCGTAGTAGTGGTCCCAGATACGCAGTATTTT.

This clone was seen more than once but under ten times. V is TRBV28 and J is TRBJ2-7; the match to TRBD1 covers 11 bases. Germline V lookup: CDR1 MDHEN, CDR2 SYDVKM. The CDR3 is 15 amino acids. Losses at the gene ends were 4 bases for V and 5 bases for J; bases not matched to a gene: 7. The CDR3 DNA follows: TGTGCCAGCAGTTCCCAAGGGACAGGGGGAAACGAGCAGTACTTC. Protein product: CASSSQGTGGNEQYF.

The J gene is TRBJ2-5, the V gene TRBV5-4; 7 bases align to TRBD2. This CDR3 spans 14 amino acids. V lost 1 base to trimming and J lost 3 bases; unmatched junction nucleotides: 3. The germline V gene has CDR1 SGHNT and CDR2 YYREEE (reference sequence). The CDR3 DNA sequence: TGTGCCAGCAGCTTGCCGGGAGGCAAAGAGACCCAGTACTTC. Its translation is CASSLPGGKETQYF.

This rearrangement joins TRBV21-1 to TRBJ2-7; the table's D call TRBD2 went unverified against the DNA. TRBV21-1 is marked as a pseudogene. The CDR3 consists of 18 residues. The CDR3 sequence: CASSKVGTSGSAAYEQYF. The CDR3 nucleotides read TGTGCCAGCAGCAAAGTGGGGACTAGCGGGAGTGCCGCCTACGAGCAGTACTTC.

V is TRBV14 and J is TRBJ2-7, with TRBD1 matching over 8 bases. The length of the CDR3 is 13 residues. Germline V gene lookup returns CDR1 SGHDN and CDR2 FVKESK. V shed 3 bases and J 4 bases; nucleotides not matched to a gene: 2. The CDR3 DNA is TGTGCCAGCAGCCACCAGGGGGCTTACGAGCAGTACTTC. This translates into CASSHQGAYEQYF.

The rearrangement links TRBV19 to TRBJ2-1; a weak D match, TRBD1 (5 bases). The CDR3 is made up of 18 amino acids. Germline V gene data show CDR1 as LNHDA and CDR2 as SQIVND (reference sequence). V gave up 5 bases and J gave up 2 bases, with 22 bases separating them. The CDR3 protein is CASSPVGPRSGAYNEQFF. CDR3 DNA sequence: TGTGCCAGTAGTCCAGTGGGGCCTAGGTCTGGGGCCTACAATGAGCAGTTCTTC.

This sequence joins TRBV7-6 and TRBJ1-3, with D hard to call. In germline, CDR1 is SGHVS, CDR2 FNYEAQ. The CDR3 is made up of 13 amino acids. Between the trimmed V and J ends, which lost 4 bases and 4 bases, there was a span of 8 bases. CDR3 sequence reads: CASSSPRGNTIYF. As DNA, the CDR3 is TGTGCCAGCAGCTCCCCCCGGGGAAACACCATATATTTT.

V and J are TRBV10-3 and TRBJ2-1, with 7 nucleotides matching TRBD1. The CDR3 is 12 residues long. V trimming: 7 bases; J trimming: 6 bases; junction bases outside the gene matches: 3. The V gene's germline CDR1 is ENHRY and CDR2 SYGVKD. The CDR3 nucleotides are TGTGCCATCACAGGACAGGCCAATGAGCAGTTCTTC. Amino acids: CAITGQANEQFF.

This chain links TRBV9 with TRBJ1-2; D call uncertain. Trimming removed 4 bases at V and 0 bases at J, with 10 bases between. The CDR3 sequence is 14 residues long. Germline CDR1 is SGDLS and CDR2 is YYNGEE. The CDR3 region is CASSPSQPNYGYTF. The CDR3 bases are TGTGCCAGCAGCCCATCACAGCCTAACTATGGCTACACCTTC. Looking up the rest from reference TRBV9 and TRBJ1-2 gives the full variable domain: DSGVTQTPKHLITATGQRVTLRCSPRSGDLSVYWYQQSLDQGLQFLIQYYNGEERAKGNILERFSAQQFPDLHSELNLSSLELGDSALYFCASSPSQPNYGYTFGSGTRLTVV.

The V and J genes are TRBV19 and TRBJ1-1; perhaps TRBD1 as D (5 bases). Germline CDR1 reads LNHDA; CDR2 reads SQIVND (reference sequence). Trimming removed 3 bases at V and 1 base at J, with 6 bases between. The CDR3 runs to 13 residues. The CDR3 nucleotides read TGTGCCAGTAGTATTAGGGGGAACACTGAAGCTTTCTTT. Its translation: CASSIRGNTEAFF.

The V gene is TRBV7-2, the J gene TRBJ2-5, with 8 bases fitting TRBD1. CDR1 and CDR2 from the germline V gene are SGHTA and FQGNSA. The CDR3 sequence is 14 residues long. The junction had 7 bases not matched to a gene; V was cut back by 5 bases and J by 5 bases. For the CDR3, the DNA is TGTGCCAGCAGCATCGGACAGGGCTACGAGACCCAGTACTTC. Protein product: CASSIGQGYETQYF.

This clone was counted a few times. Because it lacks the conserved phenylalanine or tryptophan at the end, this CDR3 is likely a read error. No DNA is shown, since the ends of the CDR3 on it are uncertain; the CDR3 is the one TCRdb lists. The chain has TRBV6-1 and TRBJ2-7; TRBD1, the table's D call, lacks a check against the DNA. CDR1 and CDR2 from the germline V gene are MNHNS and SASEGT. The CDR3 comprises 11 residues, both ends counted. The CDR3 sequence: CASSGGVTGGL.

This clone occurred once. The V and J genes are TRBV28 and TRBJ2-7; 10 bases are shared with TRBD1. V was clipped by 6 bases and J by 3 bases; unmatched bases: 5. The CDR3 spans 14 residues. Germline loops: CDR1 MDHEN, CDR2 SYDVKM. CDR3 nucleotides: TGTGCCAGCAGAGCGGGGACAGGGGTCTACGAGCAGTACTTC. Translated, it gives CASRAGTGVYEQYF. Using reference TRBV28 and TRBJ2-7 for the parts outside the CDR3, the full variable domain is DVKVTQSSRYLVKRTGEKVFLECVQDMDHENMFWYRQDPGLGLRLIYFSYDVKMKEKGDIPEGYSVSREKKERFSLILESASTNQTSMYLCASRAGTGVYEQYFGPGTRLTVT.

The V call is TRBV18, the J call TRBJ2-7; D is possibly TRBD1 (6 bases). This CDR3 region has 16 residues. Germline V lookup: CDR1 KGHSH, CDR2 LQKENI. V lost 4 bases and J lost 0, with 16 bases in between. Here the CDR3 DNA reads TGTGCCAGCTCACGGTCTGCCGGGACATACTCCTACGAGCAGTACTTC. Protein product: CASSRSAGTYSYEQYF.

The sample holds a few counts of this clone. The V and J genes are TRBV9 and TRBJ2-1; 10 bases align to TRBD2. Per the germline V gene, CDR1 is SGDLS and CDR2 is YYNGEE. This CDR3 has 17 amino acids. The V gene end was trimmed by 0 bases and the J gene end by 8 bases; junction bases not matched to a gene: 11. CDR3 DNA sequence: TGTGCCAGCAGCGTAGTCGGGGGAGCGGGGGGGTTTGATGAGCAGTTCTTC. Its translation is CASSVVGGAGGFDEQFF.